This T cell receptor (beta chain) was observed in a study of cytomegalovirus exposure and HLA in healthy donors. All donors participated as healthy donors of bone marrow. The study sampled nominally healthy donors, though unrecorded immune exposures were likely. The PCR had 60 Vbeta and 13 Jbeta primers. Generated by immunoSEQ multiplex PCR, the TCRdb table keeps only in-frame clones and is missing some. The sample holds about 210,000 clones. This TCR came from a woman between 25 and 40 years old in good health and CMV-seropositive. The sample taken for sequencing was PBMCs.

The CDR3 here is CASSVAGRAQGEQYF. The CDR3 DNA reads TGTGCCAGCAGCGTAGCTGGCAGGGCCCAGGGGGAGCAGTACTTC. This chain uses TRBV9 with TRBJ2-7, with D tentatively TRBD1 (6 bases). CDR3 size: 15 residues. Germline-derived CDR1 and CDR2 are SGDLS and YYNGEE. V shed 0 bases and J shed 7 bases, with 17 bases lying between them. The full variable domain, rest sourced from reference TRBV9 and TRBJ2-7, is DSGVTQTPKHLITATGQRVTLRCSPRSGDLSVYWYQQSLDQGLQFLIQYYNGEERAKGNILERFSAQQFPDLHSELNLSSLELGDSALYFCASSVAGRAQGEQYFGPGTRLTVT.